Sequencing of this TCR beta chain was carried out in a study of the immune and genomic landscape of osteosarcoma (dated by TCRdb to 2020 to 2021). As for the study more broadly: The overall cohort comprised fewer than 55 pediatric and adult patients with high-grade osteosarcoma, with a median age at diagnosis of approximately 27 years (range about 5-90). The osteosarcoma immunogenomic landscape was characterized by integrating TCR sequencing results with transcriptome, protein array and immunostaining data. The study profiled osteosarcoma specimens with whole genome, RNA and T-cell receptor sequencing plus immunohistochemistry and reverse phase protein arrays to define immunogenic potential. The goal of the study was to explain why immune checkpoint inhibitors show limited clinical activity in osteosarcoma. The cohort was enriched for poor-risk disease, as unfavorable pathologic response to standard therapy was shown in around 73% of the cohort and 67% of the cohort were deceased. In the overall cohort, about 60% of patients were male, and 75% to 85% had localized disease at diagnosis. A few patients contributed a couple of samples from the same tumor site. Study-wide findings and limitations: About five cases had a single hyperexpanded clone dominating the repertoire, and all had fewer than 100 T-cell clonotypes. Although TCR productive clonality was higher in the immune-hot C3 cluster than in the cold C1 cluster, TCR productive clonality was still low overall. Along with the frozen tumor specimens, matched blood was collected from just two patients. Productive TCR clonality was low overall, averaging roughly 0.095 with a maximum of roughly 0.3, suggesting limited T-cell clonal expansion. Clonality benchmarks came from external normal skin and healthy peripheral blood data rather than matched normal tissue. Because osteosarcoma is rare and all possible samples were collected, sample size was not determined by any statistical method.

Regarding this clone: This clone's antigen is unknown. The input lacks base qualities; no much larger clone sits a single base away.

Specimens were post-treatment primary, local recurrence and metastasis tumors from poor-prognosis patients. From the cysteine through the phenylalanine, the CDR3 covers 17 amino acids. Of the read, only the CDR3 DNA is kept; its 51 bases are in frame from base 1. The V end loses 5 bases and the J end loses 2 bases, and a stretch of 18 bases separates them. The germline V gene (reference sequence) yields SEHNR for CDR1 and FQNEAQ for CDR2. TCR beta chain CDR3 regions were immunosequenced with the ImmunoSEQ Assay (Adaptive Biotechnologies). In the source study's methods: TCRB rearrangements, read counts, read proportions and gene usage were exported through the ImmunoSEQ Analyzer platform. Using productive rearrangements, T-cell clonality was calculated as 1 minus Pielou's evenness. In the clonal space homeostasis analysis, clonotypes were sorted into rare, small, medium, large or hyperexpanded (0.01 to 1 of the repertoire) bins. TCR productive clonality was compared across immune clusters C1, C2 and C3 using the Wilcoxon rank sum test. This is the immuneACCESS table as TCRdb keeps it, with only in-frame sequences that have V and J called. A part of the clones is gone; compared with another copy, unresolved V genes explain less than half, and the rest is unexplained. V, J and clone size are those of that table, while D and trimming were read from the DNA. The sample includes 1,500 to 2,000 clones, with roughly 69% observed a single time. The ten largest clones add up to approximately 18% of the sample.

The source of this sequence is a man aged 18 to 30 with osteosarcoma. The age is the age at diagnosis. The rearranged chain carries TRBV7-9 and TRBJ1-4, with an unclear D gene assignment. Sample: primary tumor tissue from the T10 vertebra. The intended sense of this specimen's cell subset or site label: resected primary osteosarcoma tumor. The DNA reads as follows: TGTGCCAGCAGCCCGAGTGTTGTGGTGTGGACTAATGAAAAACTGTTTTTT. This is translated as CASSPSVVVWTNEKLFF.